This TCR beta chain is from a study of blood T cell repertoires in COVID-19. Study context: COVID-19 samples from acute and convalescent phases originated in the United States, Italy and Spain.

CDR3 size: 16 residues. J gave up 0 bases and V 2 bases, and 4 bases lay outside the gene matches. Germline V gene sequence: CDR1 SGDLS, CDR2 YYNGEE. Study members were between about 18 and 100 years old and lived in roughly 24 US regions. Repertoires were generated with immunoSEQ multiplex PCR, while TCRdb's copy carries only in-frame clones and drops some. Among some 350,000 clones listed, 80% to 90% were seen once. The sequenced sample was PBMCs or T cells enriched from blood (not recorded which). This receptor was obtained from a man aged 18 to 35 who had recovered from COVID-19. V is TRBV9 and J is TRBJ2-1, with TRBD1 matching over 8 bases. CDR3 protein: CASSVTGESSYNEQFF. The CDR3 nucleotides read TGTGCCAGCAGCGTGACAGGGGAAAGCTCCTACAATGAGCAGTTCTTC.